The 32 T cell receptor beta chains given below trace back to one sample, sequenced in a study of blood T cell repertoires in COVID-19. Clones were read by immunoSEQ multiplex PCR, and TCRdb kept only the in-frame ones, dropping some. The sample has around 220,000 clones, roughly 80% seen once. Sequencing used peripheral blood. The receptors stem from an elderly woman with COVID-19, enrolled during active disease.

This clone was seen only a few times. The rearrangement links TRBV30 to TRBJ1-2, with TRBD1 matching over 9 bases. V was pared by 2 bases and J by 8 bases, with 9 bases of the junction left unmatched. The germline CDR1 and CDR2 sequences are GTSNPN and SVGIG (reference sequence). The CDR3 runs to 14 residues. CDR3 region: CAWSTGTGRNGYTF. The DNA for the CDR3 is TGTGCCTGGAGTACTGGGACAGGGAGGAACGGCTACACCTTC.

This clone was observed a handful of times. The gene calls are TRBV9 and TRBJ1-2; weak D call: TRBD1 (6 bases). Germline CDR1 SGDLS, CDR2 YYNGEE. The length of the CDR3 is 14 residues. The V and J ends lost 4 bases and 4 bases respectively, with 14 bases between them. The CDR3 is CASSSQTGSYGYTF. In nucleotides, the CDR3 is TGTGCCAGCAGCTCTCAAACAGGGAGCTATGGCTACACCTTC.

Here the CDR3 reads CASSEGSGGEKLFF. CDR3 in DNA: TGCGCCAGCAGTGAGGGATCCGGAGGGGAAAAACTGTTTTTT. The V and J genes are TRBV10-1 and TRBJ1-4; D call uncertain. V gave up 2 bases and J gave up 8 bases, with 12 bases separating them. This CDR3 is built from 14 residues. Germline V gene data show CDR1 as WNHNN and CDR2 as SYGVQD (reference sequence).

The J gene is TRBJ1-2, the V gene TRBV7-9, with a possible D match to TRBD1 (6 bases). CDR1 and CDR2 (germline): SEHNR, FQNEAQ (reference sequence). The CDR3 covers 16 residues. Trimming stripped 6 bases from V and 5 bases from J, with 22 bases between. DNA for the CDR3: TGTGCCAGCAGACCCCGGGGAGTCGGACAGCCGTATGGCTACACCTTC. Encoded protein: CASRPRGVGQPYGYTF.

The V gene is TRBV15, the J gene TRBJ2-1; D possibly corresponds to TRBD2 (6 bases). With 1 base removed from V and 0 bases from J, the gap between germline ends came to 19 bases. The CDR3 consists of 19 residues. Per the germline V gene, CDR1 is LNHNV and CDR2 is YYDKDF (reference sequence). CDR3 bases: TGTGCCACCAGCAGAGTGAAAGGCGGGGCGATAAGCTCCTACAATGAGCAGTTCTTC. Protein product: CATSRVKGGAISSYNEQFF. The variable domain in full, with the rest retrieved from reference TRBV15 and TRBJ2-1, is DAMVIQNPRYQVTQFGKPVTLSCSQTLNHNVMYWYQQKSSQAPKLLFHYYDKDFNNEADTPDNFQSRRPNTSFCFLDIRSPGLGDTAMYLCATSRVKGGAISSYNEQFFGPGTRLTVL.

The chain couples TRBV6-5 to TRBJ2-3; 14 bases map to TRBD2. This CDR3 spans 15 amino acids. The germline V gene encodes CDR1 MNHEY and CDR2 SVGAGI. Losses at the gene ends were 4 bases for V and 7 bases for J; bases not matched to a gene: 4. In DNA form, the CDR3 reads TGTGCCAGCAGTTCCGGACTAGCGGGAGGATATACGCAGTATTTT. Translating gives CASSSGLAGGYTQYF.

This clone was counted between two and nine times. The chain couples TRBV5-1 to TRBJ2-7; TRBD1 aligns across 10 bases. The length of the CDR3 is 16 residues. Per germline, CDR1 SGHRS and CDR2 YFSETQ. V lost 4 bases and J lost 2; bases outside the gene matches: 9. CDR3 coding DNA: TGCGCCAGCAGCACGGATGGACAGGGGGGGACCTACGAGCAGTACTTC. Its translation is CASSTDGQGGTYEQYF.

This chain connects TRBV19 to TRBJ2-1, with D possibly matching TRBD1 (6 bases). Trimming pared 3 bases from V and 0 bases from J, leaving 12 bases between. CDR1 LNHDA and CDR2 SQIVND come from the germline V gene (reference sequence). The CDR3 loop spans 16 amino acids. The CDR3, as DNA: TGTGCCAGTAGTATCGGCACAGGGAGCTCCTACAATGAGCAGTTCTTC. Protein: CASSIGTGSSYNEQFF.

This clone was found once. The chain employs TRBV10-3 and TRBJ2-3; TRBD2 might be the D (6 bases). Per germline, CDR1 ENHRY and CDR2 SYGVKD. V dropped 5 bases and J dropped 3 bases, with 12 bases sitting between them. CDR3 length: 14 amino acids. CDR3 DNA: TGTGCCATCAGTCAGGGAGGCAGTACAGATACGCAGTATTTT. Encoded protein: CAISQGGSTDTQYF.

This clone was found once. The V and J genes are TRBV7-2 and TRBJ1-2; maybe TRBD1 (5 bases). This CDR3 comprises 12 residues. Trimming left V 3 bases short and J 4 bases short, with 6 bases between. Germline V gives CDR1 SGHTA, CDR2 FQGNSA. The CDR3 DNA reads TGTGCCAGCAGCTTCGGGGGCTATGGCTACACCTTC. As protein: CASSFGGYGYTF.

V and J are TRBV3-1 (or the pseudogene TRBV3-2) and TRBJ1-2; D might be TRBD1 (5 bases). Germline V CDR1 and CDR2: LGHDT, YNNKEL (reference sequence). Trimming pared 0 bases from V and 8 bases from J, leaving 22 bases between. The CDR3 extends over 17 amino acids. DNA of the CDR3: TGTGCCAGCAGCCAAGATTCGGGGGGGACTTCCACTCGGGGCTACACCTTC. Amino acids: CASSQDSGGTSTRGYTF.

This chain uses TRBV28 with TRBJ2-3; 9 bases match TRBD2. The ends lost 4 bases at V and 3 bases at J; junction bases unmatched: 14. The germline V gene has CDR1 MDHEN and CDR2 SYDVKM. There are 18 residues in the CDR3. The CDR3: CASSSPGLALGRTDTQYF. The CDR3 DNA follows: TGTGCCAGCAGTTCCCCGGGACTAGCCCTAGGGCGGACAGATACGCAGTATTTT.

The chain couples TRBV6-2 or TRBV6-3 to TRBJ2-4; 11 bases map to TRBD2. Germline V gene lookup returns CDR1 MNHEY and CDR2 SVGEGT. There are 18 residues in the CDR3. V was pared by 2 bases and J by 1 base, with 7 bases of the junction left unmatched. The CDR3 region has the DNA TGTGCCAGCAGTTACGGTACTAGCGGGAGTAGGGCCAAAAACATTCAGTACTTC. Its protein product is CASSYGTSGSRAKNIQYF.

V usage is TRBV11-1 and J usage is TRBJ2-5; 9 nucleotides align to TRBD1. The CDR3 runs 14 residues. From germline, CDR1 is SGHAT and CDR2 FQDESV (reference sequence). J gave up 1 base and V 4 bases, and 1 base lay outside the gene matches. CDR3 coding DNA: TGTGCCAGCAGCTGGGACAGGGCCCAAGAGACCCAGTACTTC. Its protein product is CASSWDRAQETQYF.

The CDR3 nucleotides are TGTGCCAGCAGTGGTGACAGGGGAACAGATACGCAGTATTTT. This sequence encodes CASSGDRGTDTQYF. The V gene is TRBV2, the J gene TRBJ2-3; the match to TRBD1 covers 8 bases. Looked up from germline, CDR1 is SNHLY and CDR2 is FYNNEI. The ends lost 4 bases at V and 3 bases at J; junction bases unmatched: 3. The CDR3 covers 14 residues. Full variable domain (outside the CDR3, taken from reference TRBV2 and TRBJ2-3): EPEVTQTPSHQVTQMGQEVILRCVPISNHLYFYWYRQILGQKVEFLVSFYNNEISEKSEIFDDQFSVERPDGSNFTLKIRSTKLEDSAMYFCASSGDRGTDTQYFGPGTRLTVL.

V usage is TRBV7-6 and J usage is TRBJ1-1; D is undetermined. V was pared by 1 base and J by 2 bases, with 11 bases between. In germline, CDR1 is SGHVS, CDR2 FNYEAQ. The CDR3 covers 15 residues. The chain's CDR3 is CASSLDSAPNTEAFF. The DNA of the CDR3 is TGTGCCAGCAGCTTAGATAGCGCACCTAACACTGAAGCTTTCTTT.

This clone was detected a few times. The gene calls are TRBV2 and TRBJ1-3, with D possibly being TRBD1 (5 bases). The CDR3 spans 16 residues. Germline loops: CDR1 SNHLY, CDR2 FYNNEI. V lost 4 bases and J 4 bases, leaving 17 bases between the germline ends. The CDR3 DNA reads as TGTGCCAGCAGTGGCGACAGTTCCCCTAGGGGAAACACCATATATTTT. Translation gives CASSGDSSPRGNTIYF.

The genes are TRBV5-1 and TRBJ2-7, with 7 bases that match TRBD1. The CDR3 has 14 amino acids. V shed 0 bases, J shed 2 bases, and the junction held 2 bases outside the gene matches. Germline values: CDR1 SGHRS, CDR2 YFSETQ. CDR3 nucleotides: TGCGCCAGCAGCTTGGCCGGGACAGCCTACGAGCAGTACTTC. Protein sequence: CASSLAGTAYEQYF.

The rearrangement links TRBV6-5 to TRBJ1-2, with 7 bases matching TRBD1. V gave up 6 bases and J gave up 4 bases; unmatched junction bases: 5. CDR3 size: 13 residues. The germline V gene encodes CDR1 MNHEY and CDR2 SVGAGI. The CDR3 reads CASRKTGTYGYTF. CDR3 DNA: TGTGCCAGCAGAAAGACAGGGACCTATGGCTACACCTTC.

The V gene is TRBV29-1, the J gene TRBJ2-3; possibly TRBD2 for D (7 bases). Germline V gene lookup returns CDR1 SQVTM and CDR2 ANQGSEA. Between the trimmed V and J ends, which lost 5 bases and 2 bases, there was a span of 11 bases. This CDR3 is 13 amino acids long. CDR3 DNA: TGCAGCGTTAGGGGGAGGGCCACAGATACGCAGTATTTT. Amino acid sequence: CSVRGRATDTQYF.

The V and J genes are TRBV5-1 and TRBJ2-2; 9 bases agree with TRBD1. Germline lookup yields CDR1 SGHRS and CDR2 YFSETQ. V lost 9 bases and J lost 6; bases outside the gene matches: 6. The CDR3 has 13 residues. CDR3 sequence reads: CATRDREAGELFF. CDR3 coding DNA: TGCGCCACCCGGGACAGGGAAGCCGGGGAGCTGTTTTTT.

Only one count was recorded for this clone. The chain combines TRBV7-6 with TRBJ1-1; 7 positions match TRBD1. CDR1 is SGHVS and CDR2 is FNYEAQ in the germline V gene. The ends lost 5 bases at V and 6 bases at J; junction bases unmatched: 6. This CDR3 region has 13 residues. CDR3: CASSPNRGAEAFF. The CDR3 DNA reads as TGTGCCAGCAGCCCGAACAGGGGCGCTGAAGCTTTCTTT.

This clone was detected only once. J is TRBJ1-4 and V is TRBV3-1 (or the pseudogene TRBV3-2); TRBD1 agrees at 8 bases. The CDR3 consists of 15 residues. The V and J ends lost 4 bases and 5 bases, in that order; junction bases with no gene match: 6. The germline V gene encodes CDR1 LGHDT and CDR2 YNNKEL (reference sequence). The CDR3 protein is CASSLRTGRNEKLFF. The CDR3, as DNA: TGTGCCAGCAGCCTCCGGACAGGGAGAAATGAAAAACTGTTTTTT.

The rearrangement uses TRBV19 and TRBJ1-5, with D possibly being TRBD1 (5 bases). Germline-derived CDR1 and CDR2 are LNHDA and SQIVND (reference sequence). Between the trimmed V and J ends, which lost 4 bases and 2 bases, there was a span of 9 bases. This CDR3 is 14 amino acids long. CDR3 region: CASSTQGGNQPQHF. CDR3 nucleotide sequence: TGTGCCAGTAGTACCCAGGGTGGCAATCAGCCCCAGCATTTT.

As to this clone: Additional DNA sequences in this sample encode the identical CDR3. The chain couples TRBV19 to TRBJ1-6; D is ambiguous. The CDR3 covers 13 residues. Trimming stripped 4 bases from V and 10 bases from J, with 11 bases between. Germline CDR1 reads LNHDA; CDR2 reads SQIVND (reference sequence). CDR3 amino acids: CASSTQGESPLHF. The CDR3 DNA reads as TGTGCCAGTAGTACCCAAGGAGAATCACCCCTCCACTTT.

CDR3 sequence: CAIRQLAAFSEQYF. The CDR3 region has the DNA TGTGCCATCAGGCAACTAGCCGCTTTTAGCGAGCAGTACTTC. This chain joins TRBV10-3 and TRBJ2-7; maybe TRBD2 (6 bases). V was trimmed by 6 bases and J by 6 bases, leaving 18 bases between them. Germline V lookup: CDR1 ENHRY, CDR2 SYGVKD. This CDR3 contains 14 residues.

About this clone itself: At one end the junction does not follow the germline gene, possibly because of a read error. This rearrangement joins TRBV6-1 to TRBJ2-6; a weak D match, TRBD1 (5 bases). The CDR3 is 20 residues long. The germline CDR1 and CDR2 sequences are MNHNS and SASEGT. CDR3 region: CASTERNRYNELSGANVLTF. In DNA form, the CDR3 reads TGTGCCAGCACTGAAAGGAACAGGTATAATGAATTATCTGGGGCCAACGTCCTGACTTTC.

The rearrangement uses TRBV12-5 and TRBJ1-2; D gene unclear. Per germline, CDR1 LGHNT and CDR2 FRNRAP. The CDR3 has 15 amino acids. Trimming removed 0 bases at V and 4 bases at J, with 12 bases between. CDR3 sequence reads: CASGLVPGASYGYTF. CDR3 sequence (DNA): TGTGCTAGTGGTTTGGTTCCGGGAGCTAGCTATGGCTACACCTTC.

The chain has TRBV7-2 and TRBJ2-5; D possibly corresponds to TRBD1 (5 bases). The V end was cut by 3 bases, the J end by 4 bases, with 12 bases between. Germline lookup yields CDR1 SGHTA and CDR2 FQGNSA. The length of the CDR3 is 14 residues. The CDR3 loop is CASSFGSRGETQYF. The CDR3 DNA reads as TGTGCCAGCAGCTTCGGTTCTAGGGGAGAGACCCAGTACTTC.

The gene calls are TRBV2 and TRBJ2-2, with D perhaps matching TRBD2 (5 bases). CDR3 length equals 14 residues. Germline values: CDR1 SNHLY, CDR2 FYNNEI. Trimming took off 5 bases at V and 9 bases at J, with 16 bases between the two ends. The CDR3 bases are TGTGCCAGCAGTTTCCCCACTAGTTCCCGGGAGCTGTTTTTT. It encodes CASSFPTSSRELFF. The entire variable domain, with the rest obtained from reference TRBV2 and TRBJ2-2, is as follows: EPEVTQTPSHQVTQMGQEVILRCVPISNHLYFYWYRQILGQKVEFLVSFYNNEISEKSEIFDDQFSVERPDGSNFTLKIRSTKLEDSAMYFCASSFPTSSRELFFGEGSRLTVL.

The gene calls are TRBV3-1 (or the pseudogene TRBV3-2) and TRBJ1-5, with 7 bases aligning to TRBD1. V shed 4 bases and J 3 bases; nucleotides not matched to a gene: 6. The germline CDR1 and CDR2 sequences are LGHDT and YNNKEL (reference sequence). The CDR3 contains 15 residues. The chain's CDR3 is CASSPPGQINQPQHF. For the CDR3, the DNA is TGTGCCAGCAGCCCCCCGGGACAGATCAATCAGCCCCAGCATTTT.

The rearrangement links TRBV3-1 (or the pseudogene TRBV3-2) to TRBJ1-4, with 8 bases fitting TRBD1. The germline CDR1 and CDR2 sequences are LGHDT and YNNKEL (reference sequence). The CDR3 extends over 14 amino acids. With V trimmed by 1 base and J by 8 bases, 3 bases remained unmatched. As DNA, the CDR3 is TGTGCCAGCAGCCAAGGGACAGGGCGAGAAAAACTGTTTTTT. Amino acids: CASSQGTGREKLFF.